This entry concerns a single TCR beta chain. The sample originates from a study of T cell changes during pregnancy in multiple sclerosis. Profiled with immunoSEQ multiplex PCR; TCRdb holds only in-frame clones, not every one. The sample has around 41,000 clones; approximately 91% are singletons. Material: PBMCs (not recorded whether the cells were cultured). The sequence came from a female donor with multiple sclerosis, enrolled in a pregnancy study.

The CDR3: CASSEFTGRQETQYF. The DNA of the CDR3 is TGCGCCAGCAGTGAATTTACGGGAAGGCAAGAGACCCAGTACTTC. The chain carries TRBV10-2 and TRBJ2-5; weak D call: TRBD2 (5 bases). Germline V gene data show CDR1 as WSHSY and CDR2 as SAAADI. This CDR3 region has 15 residues. V lost 3 bases and J lost 2, with 13 bases in between.